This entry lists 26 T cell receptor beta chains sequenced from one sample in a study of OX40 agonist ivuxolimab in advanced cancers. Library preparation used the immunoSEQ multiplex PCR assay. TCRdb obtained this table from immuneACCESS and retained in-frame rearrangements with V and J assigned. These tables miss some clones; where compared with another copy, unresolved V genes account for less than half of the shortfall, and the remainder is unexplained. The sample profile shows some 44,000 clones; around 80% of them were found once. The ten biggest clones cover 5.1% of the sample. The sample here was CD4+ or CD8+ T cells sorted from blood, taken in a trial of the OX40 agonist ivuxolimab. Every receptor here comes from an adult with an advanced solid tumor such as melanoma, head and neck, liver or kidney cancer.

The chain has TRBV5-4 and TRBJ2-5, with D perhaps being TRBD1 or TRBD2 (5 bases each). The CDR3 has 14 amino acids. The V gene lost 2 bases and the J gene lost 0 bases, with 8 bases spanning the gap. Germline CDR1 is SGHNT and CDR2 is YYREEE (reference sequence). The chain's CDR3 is CASSFRDDQETQYF. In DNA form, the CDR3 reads TGTGCCAGCAGCTTCCGGGACGACCAAGAGACCCAGTACTTC.

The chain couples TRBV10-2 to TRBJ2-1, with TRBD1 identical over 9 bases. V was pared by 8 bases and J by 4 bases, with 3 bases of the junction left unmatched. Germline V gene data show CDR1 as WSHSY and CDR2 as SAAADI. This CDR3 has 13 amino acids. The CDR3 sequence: CASSGTGYNEQFF. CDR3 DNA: TGCGCCAGCTCCGGGACAGGGTACAATGAGCAGTTCTTC.

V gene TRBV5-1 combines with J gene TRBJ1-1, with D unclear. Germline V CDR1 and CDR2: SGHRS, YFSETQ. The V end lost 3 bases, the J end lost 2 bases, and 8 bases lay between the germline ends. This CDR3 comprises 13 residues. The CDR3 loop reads CASSSLLNTEAFF. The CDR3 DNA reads TGCGCCAGCAGCTCTCTGTTAAACACTGAAGCTTTCTTT.

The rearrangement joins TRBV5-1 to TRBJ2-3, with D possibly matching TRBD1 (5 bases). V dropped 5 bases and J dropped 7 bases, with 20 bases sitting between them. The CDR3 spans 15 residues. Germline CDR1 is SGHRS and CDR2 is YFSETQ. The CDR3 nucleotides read TGCGCCAGCAGGCCGTTTTTTACAGGCCTCAATACGCAGTATTTT. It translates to CASRPFFTGLNTQYF.

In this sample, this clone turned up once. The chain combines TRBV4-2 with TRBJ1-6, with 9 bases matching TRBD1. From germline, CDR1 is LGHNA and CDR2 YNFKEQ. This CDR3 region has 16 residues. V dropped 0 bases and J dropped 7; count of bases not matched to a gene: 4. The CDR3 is CASSQDRDRANSPLHF. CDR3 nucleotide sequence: TGTGCCAGCAGCCAAGATCGGGACAGGGCGAATTCACCCCTCCACTTT.

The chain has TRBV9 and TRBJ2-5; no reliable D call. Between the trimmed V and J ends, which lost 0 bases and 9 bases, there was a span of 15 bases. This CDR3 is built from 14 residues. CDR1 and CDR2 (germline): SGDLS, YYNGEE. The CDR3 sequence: CASSVDQSASAQYF. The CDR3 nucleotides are TGTGCCAGCAGCGTAGACCAGTCAGCGAGCGCCCAGTACTTC.

This CDR3 reads CAWSVEFGDRKAFF. As DNA, the CDR3 is TGTGCCTGGAGTGTGGAGTTCGGGGACAGAAAAGCTTTCTTT. The V gene is TRBV30, the J gene TRBJ1-1; TRBD1 aligns across 7 bases. The germline gives CDR1 GTSNPN, CDR2 SVGIG (reference sequence). The CDR3 is 14 residues long. V trimming: 0 bases; J trimming: 9 bases; junction bases outside the gene matches: 10.

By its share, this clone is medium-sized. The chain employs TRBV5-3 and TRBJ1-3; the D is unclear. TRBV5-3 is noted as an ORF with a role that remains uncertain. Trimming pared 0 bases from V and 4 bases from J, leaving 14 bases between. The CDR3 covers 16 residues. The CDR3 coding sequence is TGTGCCAGAAGCTTGGTTAGGGATGGAAGAGGAAACACCATATATTTT. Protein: CARSLVRDGRGNTIYF.

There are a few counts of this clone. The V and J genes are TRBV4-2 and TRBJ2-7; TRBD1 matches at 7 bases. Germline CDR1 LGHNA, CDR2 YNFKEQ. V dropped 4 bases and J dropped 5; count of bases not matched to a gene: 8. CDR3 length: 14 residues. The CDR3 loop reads CASSRTTGKDEQYF. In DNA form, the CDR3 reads TGTGCCAGCAGCCGCACGACAGGGAAGGACGAGCAGTACTTC.

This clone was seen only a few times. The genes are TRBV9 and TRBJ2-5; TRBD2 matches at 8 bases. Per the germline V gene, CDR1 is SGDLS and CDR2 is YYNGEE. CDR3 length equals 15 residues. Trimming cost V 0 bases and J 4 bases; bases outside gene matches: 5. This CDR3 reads CASSVAGGLVETQYF. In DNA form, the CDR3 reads TGTGCCAGCAGCGTAGCGGGAGGGCTTGTAGAGACCCAGTACTTC.

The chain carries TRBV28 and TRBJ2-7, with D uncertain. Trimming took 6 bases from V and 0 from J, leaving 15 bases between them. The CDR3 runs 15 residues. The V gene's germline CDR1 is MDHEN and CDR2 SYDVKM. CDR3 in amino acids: CASSTISTSSYEQYF. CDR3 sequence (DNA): TGTGCCAGCAGCACCATTTCGACAAGCTCCTACGAGCAGTACTTC.

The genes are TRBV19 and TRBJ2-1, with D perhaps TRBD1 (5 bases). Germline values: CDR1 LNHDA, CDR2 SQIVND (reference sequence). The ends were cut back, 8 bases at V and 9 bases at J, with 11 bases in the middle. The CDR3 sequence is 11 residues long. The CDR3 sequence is CASQDRTEQFF. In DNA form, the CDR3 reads TGTGCCAGTCAAGACAGAACTGAGCAGTTCTTC.

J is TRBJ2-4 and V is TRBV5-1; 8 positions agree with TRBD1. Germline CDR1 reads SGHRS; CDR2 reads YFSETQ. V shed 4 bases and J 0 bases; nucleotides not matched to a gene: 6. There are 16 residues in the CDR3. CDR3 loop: CASSADRALAKNIQYF. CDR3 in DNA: TGCGCCAGCAGCGCGGACAGGGCACTAGCCAAAAACATTCAGTACTTC.

This CDR3 is CASSQDFPRNTGELFF. CDR3 nucleotides: TGCGCCAGCAGCCAAGATTTCCCAAGGAACACCGGGGAGCTGTTTTTT. The chain has TRBV4-1 and TRBJ2-2; D is undetermined. The germline V gene encodes CDR1 MGHRA and CDR2 YSYEKL. V was shortened by 0 bases and J by 1 base, with 9 bases between the two germline ends. The CDR3 length is 16 residues.

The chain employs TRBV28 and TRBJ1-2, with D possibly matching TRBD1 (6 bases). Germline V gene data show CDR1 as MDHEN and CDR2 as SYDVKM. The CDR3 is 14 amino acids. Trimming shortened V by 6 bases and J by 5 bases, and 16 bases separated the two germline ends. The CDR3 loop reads CASSLGTPTYGYTF. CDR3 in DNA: TGTGCCAGCAGCCTCGGGACACCCACTTATGGCTACACCTTC.

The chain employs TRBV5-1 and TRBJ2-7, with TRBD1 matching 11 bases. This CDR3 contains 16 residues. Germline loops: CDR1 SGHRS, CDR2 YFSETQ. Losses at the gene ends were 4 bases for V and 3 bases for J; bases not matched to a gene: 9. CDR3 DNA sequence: TGCGCCAGCAGCACATCGGACAGGGGGCACCACTACGAGCAGTACTTC. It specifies CASSTSDRGHHYEQYF.

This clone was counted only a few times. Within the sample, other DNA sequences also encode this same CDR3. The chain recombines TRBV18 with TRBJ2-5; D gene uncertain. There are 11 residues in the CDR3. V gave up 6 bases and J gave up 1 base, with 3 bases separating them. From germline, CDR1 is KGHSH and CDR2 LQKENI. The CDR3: CASSRQETQYF. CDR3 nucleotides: TGTGCCAGCTCTCGCCAAGAGACCCAGTACTTC.

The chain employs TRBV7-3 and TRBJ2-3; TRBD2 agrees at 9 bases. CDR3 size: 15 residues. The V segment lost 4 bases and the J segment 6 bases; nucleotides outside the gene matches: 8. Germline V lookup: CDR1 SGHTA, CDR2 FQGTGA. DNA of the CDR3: TGTGCCAGCAGCTGGACTAGCGACGCCAGGGATACGCAGTATTTT. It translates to CASSWTSDARDTQYF. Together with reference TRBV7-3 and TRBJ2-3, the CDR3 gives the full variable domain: GAGVSQTPSNKVTEKGKYVELRCDPISGHTALYWYRQSLGQGPEFLIYFQGTGAADDSGLPNDRFFAVRPEGSVSTLKIQRTERGDSAVYLCASSWTSDARDTQYFGPGTRLTVL.

CDR3 sequence reads: CSAGLSGWRTEAFF. For the CDR3, the DNA is TGCAGCGCCGGACTCTCAGGGTGGCGCACTGAAGCTTTCTTT. The rearrangement joins TRBV29-1 to TRBJ1-1; D perhaps matches TRBD1 (5 bases). The CDR3 consists of 14 residues. CDR1 is SQVTM and CDR2 is ANQGSEA in the germline V gene. Deletions cut 7 bases from V and 4 bases from J, with 19 bases between. The variable domain in full, completed from reference TRBV29-1 and TRBJ1-1, reads SAVISQKPSRDICQRGTSLTIQCQVDSQVTMMFWYRQQPGQSLTLIATANQGSEATYESGFVIDKFPISRPNLTFSTLTVSNMSPEDSSIYLCSAGLSGWRTEAFFGQGTRLTVV.

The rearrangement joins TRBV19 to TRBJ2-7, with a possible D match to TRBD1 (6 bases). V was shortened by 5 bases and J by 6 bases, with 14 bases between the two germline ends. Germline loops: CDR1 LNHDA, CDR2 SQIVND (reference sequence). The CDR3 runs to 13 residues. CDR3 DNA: TGTGCCAGTAGTTCTTCCAGGGGTCGCGAGCAGTACTTC. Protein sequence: CASSSSRGREQYF.

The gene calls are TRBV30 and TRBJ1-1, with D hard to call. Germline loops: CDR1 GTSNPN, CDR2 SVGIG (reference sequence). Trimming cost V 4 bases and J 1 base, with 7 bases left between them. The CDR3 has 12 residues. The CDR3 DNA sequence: TGTGCCTGGAACAGTCCGAACACTGAAGCTTTCTTT. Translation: CAWNSPNTEAFF.

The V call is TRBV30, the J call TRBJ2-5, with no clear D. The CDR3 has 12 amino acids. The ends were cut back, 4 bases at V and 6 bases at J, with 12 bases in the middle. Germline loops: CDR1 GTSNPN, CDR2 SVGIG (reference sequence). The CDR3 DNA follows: TGTGCCTGGACGACGGGTCAGCAGACCCAGTACTTC. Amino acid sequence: CAWTTGQQTQYF.

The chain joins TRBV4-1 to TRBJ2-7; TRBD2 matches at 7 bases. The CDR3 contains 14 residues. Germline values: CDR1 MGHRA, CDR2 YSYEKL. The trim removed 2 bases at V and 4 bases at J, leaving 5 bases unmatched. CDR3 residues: CASSQPTGGYEQYF. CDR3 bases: TGCGCCAGCAGCCAACCCACGGGGGGATACGAGCAGTACTTC.

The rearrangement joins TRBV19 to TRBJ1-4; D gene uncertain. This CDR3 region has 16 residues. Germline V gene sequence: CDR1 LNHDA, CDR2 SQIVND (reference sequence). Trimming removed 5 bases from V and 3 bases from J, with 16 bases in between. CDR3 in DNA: TGTGCCAGTAGTTTCCCTCCCGGGAGAGCTAATGAAAAACTGTTTTTT. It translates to CASSFPPGRANEKLFF. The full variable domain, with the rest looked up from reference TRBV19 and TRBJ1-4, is DGGITQSPKYLFRKEGQNVTLSCEQNLNHDAMYWYRQDPGQGLRLIYYSQIVNDFQKGDIAEGYSVSREKKESFPLTVTSAQKNPTAFYLCASSFPPGRANEKLFFGSGTQLSVL.

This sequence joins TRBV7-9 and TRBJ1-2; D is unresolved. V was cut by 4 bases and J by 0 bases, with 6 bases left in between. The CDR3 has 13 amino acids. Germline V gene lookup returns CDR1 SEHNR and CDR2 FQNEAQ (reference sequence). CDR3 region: CASSSNTNYGYTF. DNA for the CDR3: TGTGCCAGCAGCTCCAATACTAACTATGGCTACACCTTC.

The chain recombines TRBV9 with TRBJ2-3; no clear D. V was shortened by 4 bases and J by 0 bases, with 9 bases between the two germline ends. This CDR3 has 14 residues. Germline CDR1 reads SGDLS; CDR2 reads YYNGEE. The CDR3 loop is CASSPHPSTDTQYF. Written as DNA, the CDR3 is TGTGCCAGCAGCCCCCATCCTAGCACAGATACGCAGTATTTT. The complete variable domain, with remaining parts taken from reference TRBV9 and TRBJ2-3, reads DSGVTQTPKHLITATGQRVTLRCSPRSGDLSVYWYQQSLDQGLQFLIQYYNGEERAKGNILERFSAQQFPDLHSELNLSSLELGDSALYFCASSPHPSTDTQYFGPGTRLTVL.